The 14 T cell receptor beta chains given below trace back to one sample, sequenced in a study of beta chain features in type 1 diabetes. Study conclusions and caveats: Patients with Type 1 diabetes showed moderately but significantly shorter TCRB CDR3s in all four CD4+ subsets.

The study reverse transcribed the entire isolated RNA, so it sequenced expressed TCRB transcripts. TCRdb keeps only in-frame clones here, not all; method: immunoSEQ multiplex PCR. Of hundreds of thousands of clones detected, around an eighth appear once; the ten largest clones hold less than 0.025%. Their cognate antigens are unknown. Sequencing was done on a sample of naive CD4+ T cells from blood. These receptors all come from a man between 18 and 29 years old with type 1 diabetes.

This clone was detected only a few times. The chain combines TRBV6-5 with TRBJ2-3; possible D gene TRBD2, 6 bases. CDR1 and CDR2 (germline): MNHEY, SVGAGI. V was trimmed by 3 bases and J by 8 bases, leaving 12 bases between them. CDR3 size: 13 residues. The CDR3 sequence is CASSYRTKGTQYF. The CDR3, as DNA: TGTGCCAGCAGTTATAGGACTAAGGGTACGCAGTATTTT.

This clone has only a few counts. The chain is built from TRBV7-7 and TRBJ2-5, with a possible D match to TRBD2 (5 bases). V was cut by 0 bases and J by 5 bases, with 7 bases left in between. This CDR3 region has 13 residues. Germline CDR1 SSHAT, CDR2 FNYEAQ (reference sequence). CDR3 loop: CASSLAAAETQYF. In DNA, the CDR3 is TGTGCCAGCAGCTTAGCAGCGGCGGAGACCCAGTACTTC.

This clone was counted between two and nine times. This chain joins TRBV7-2 and TRBJ2-7, with TRBD1 as a possible D gene (6 bases). The germline V and J ends were trimmed by 0 bases and 5 bases, with 17 bases remaining between them. The CDR3 is 16 amino acids. The germline gives CDR1 SGHTA, CDR2 FQGNSA. The CDR3 DNA reads TGTGCCAGCAGCTTAGCTGTATACAGGGCAAGCCACGAGCAGTACTTC. It yields the protein CASSLAVYRASHEQYF.

This clone has just a few counts. This sequence joins TRBV15 and TRBJ1-5; perhaps TRBD1 as D (5 bases). Germline loops: CDR1 LNHNV, CDR2 YYDKDF (reference sequence). This CDR3 spans 16 amino acids. The ends were cut back, 1 base at V and 6 bases at J, with 16 bases in the middle. The CDR3 bases are TGTGCCACCAGCAGAGGACGGACACCAGCGGGTCAGCCCCAGCATTTT. As protein: CATSRGRTPAGQPQHF.

This clone was detected only a few times. The chain combines TRBV2 with TRBJ1-2; D is possibly TRBD1 (5 bases). Germline V gene sequence: CDR1 SNHLY, CDR2 FYNNEI. The CDR3 extends over 14 amino acids. V lost 7 bases and J lost 0, with 12 bases in between. The CDR3 bases are TGTGCCAGCACTCAGCTAGGGGCTAACTATGGCTACACCTTC. It specifies CASTQLGANYGYTF.

The table lists this clone with a few counts. The chain has TRBV10-3 and TRBJ2-2; TRBD2 might be the D (5 bases). Between the trimmed V and J ends, which lost 4 bases and 3 bases, there was a span of 9 bases. The CDR3 loop spans 14 amino acids. CDR1 is ENHRY and CDR2 is SYGVKD in the germline V gene. CDR3 loop: CAISADSDTGELFF. The CDR3 nucleotides read TGTGCCATCAGTGCGGACTCCGACACCGGGGAGCTGTTTTTT.

The chain has TRBV28 and TRBJ2-1; D possibly corresponds to TRBD1 (6 bases). The length of the CDR3 is 13 residues. CDR1 MDHEN and CDR2 SYDVKM come from the germline V gene. V dropped 4 bases and J dropped 6 bases, with 10 bases sitting between them. The CDR3, as DNA: TGTGCCAGCAGTTCAGCAGGGGTCAATGAGCAGTTCTTC. Protein: CASSSAGVNEQFF.

The genes are TRBV6-5 and TRBJ2-3; 10 bases are shared with TRBD2. After removal of 6 bases from V and 1 base from J, the junction contained 4 bases not matched to a gene. From germline, CDR1 is MNHEY and CDR2 SVGAGI. The CDR3 is made up of 15 amino acids. CDR3 in amino acids: CASRAGGPGTDTQYF. For the CDR3, the DNA is TGTGCCAGCAGAGCGGGGGGGCCGGGCACAGATACGCAGTATTTT.

This clone was observed a few times. The genes are TRBV13 and TRBJ2-1; D might be TRBD2 (6 bases). The CDR3 totals 17 residues. Germline V gene data show CDR1 as PRHDT and CDR2 as FYEKMQ (reference sequence). The V gene lost 2 bases and the J gene lost 0 bases, with 14 bases spanning the gap. The CDR3 sequence: CASSLFLAFSSYNEQFF. The CDR3 DNA sequence: TGTGCCAGCAGCTTATTCCTAGCGTTTAGCTCCTACAATGAGCAGTTCTTC.

The rearrangement joins TRBV28 to TRBJ1-5; maybe TRBD1 (6 bases). The CDR3 is 18 amino acids. CDR1 MDHEN and CDR2 SYDVKM come from the germline V gene. Trimming left V 6 bases short and J 4 bases short, with 25 bases between. Here the CDR3 DNA reads TGTGCCAGCAGAATGGTAGGGGCACGGGGGGCCTGGAATCAGCCCCAGCATTTT. Translated: CASRMVGARGAWNQPQHF.

The V call is TRBV29-1, the J call TRBJ1-2; no definite D call. Germline V lookup: CDR1 SQVTM, CDR2 ANQGSEA. Trimming left V 4 bases short and J 2 bases short, with 17 bases between. This CDR3 region has 15 residues. The CDR3 coding sequence is TGCAGCGTTGGGTCGCCGCAGAGCCTAAACTATGGCTACACCTTC. Encoded protein: CSVGSPQSLNYGYTF.

This clone has just a few counts. This rearrangement joins TRBV7-8 to TRBJ2-3; 11 positions agree with TRBD2. Losses at the gene ends were 3 bases for V and 4 bases for J; bases not matched to a gene: 3. CDR1 SGHVS and CDR2 FQNEAQ come from the germline V gene. CDR3 length: 15 amino acids. The CDR3: CASSFTSGGPDTQYF. In nucleotides, the CDR3 is TGTGCCAGCAGCTTTACTAGCGGGGGCCCAGATACGCAGTATTTT. Full variable domain (remainder filled in from reference TRBV7-8 and TRBJ2-3): GAGVSQSPRYKVAKRGQDVALRCDPISGHVSLFWYQQALGQGPEFLTYFQNEAQLDKSGLPSDRFFAERPEGSVSTLKIQRTQQEDSAVYLCASSFTSGGPDTQYFGPGTRLTVL.

This clone has a handful of counts. The chain links TRBV11-2 to TRBJ1-2, with D perhaps matching TRBD1 (6 bases). The V end was cut by 5 bases, the J end by 0 bases, with 19 bases between. The CDR3 is made up of 17 amino acids. Germline V lookup: CDR1 SGHAT, CDR2 FQNNGV. The CDR3 nucleotides are TGTGCCAGCAGCCCTAAGACAGGCCCCAAAGCTAACTATGGCTACACCTTC. It specifies CASSPKTGPKANYGYTF.

J is TRBJ2-1 and V is TRBV28; TRBD1 matches at 7 bases. Germline V lookup: CDR1 MDHEN, CDR2 SYDVKM. The V segment lost 6 bases and the J segment 6 bases; nucleotides outside the gene matches: 2. The CDR3 extends over 12 amino acids. The CDR3 sequence is CASRHRGNEQFF. The CDR3 coding sequence is TGTGCCAGCAGACACAGGGGCAATGAGCAGTTCTTC. Variable domain in full (rest from reference TRBV28 and TRBJ2-1): DVKVTQSSRYLVKRTGEKVFLECVQDMDHENMFWYRQDPGLGLRLIYFSYDVKMKEKGDIPEGYSVSREKKERFSLILESASTNQTSMYLCASRHRGNEQFFGPGTRLTVL.